The entry below describes one TCR beta chain. Its matching antigen is unknown. CDR1 is LNHDA and CDR2 is SQIVND in the germline V gene (reference sequence). There are 14 residues in the CDR3. V shed 6 bases, J shed 3 bases, and the junction held 7 bases outside the gene matches. The sample comes from a study of cytomegalovirus exposure and HLA in healthy donors. Study-wide findings and caveats: The majority of CMV-associated TCR beta chains were reported as apparently HLA-restricted in a later analysis. In a later analysis, a missense DCLRE1C variant was linked to TCR beta V- and J-gene trimming. An ancestry cluster, one associated with Asian ancestry, reportedly showed fewer N-insertions than the roughly 670-donor mean in a later analysis.

The PCR contained 60 Vbeta and 13 Jbeta primers. Repertoires were generated with immunoSEQ multiplex PCR, while TCRdb's copy carries only in-frame clones and drops some. The profile shows approximately 200,000 clones, almost 80% of them singletons. Each donor was nominally healthy when sampled (though unrecorded immune exposures were likely). The TCR sequence derives from a woman between 18 and 29 years old in good health and CMV-seronegative. What was sequenced was PBMCs. The chain combines TRBV19 with TRBJ2-7; 8 bases agree with TRBD1. CDR3 sequence reads: CASSPTGAGYEQYF. DNA for the CDR3: TGTGCCAGTAGCCCGACAGGGGCGGGCTACGAGCAGTACTTC.